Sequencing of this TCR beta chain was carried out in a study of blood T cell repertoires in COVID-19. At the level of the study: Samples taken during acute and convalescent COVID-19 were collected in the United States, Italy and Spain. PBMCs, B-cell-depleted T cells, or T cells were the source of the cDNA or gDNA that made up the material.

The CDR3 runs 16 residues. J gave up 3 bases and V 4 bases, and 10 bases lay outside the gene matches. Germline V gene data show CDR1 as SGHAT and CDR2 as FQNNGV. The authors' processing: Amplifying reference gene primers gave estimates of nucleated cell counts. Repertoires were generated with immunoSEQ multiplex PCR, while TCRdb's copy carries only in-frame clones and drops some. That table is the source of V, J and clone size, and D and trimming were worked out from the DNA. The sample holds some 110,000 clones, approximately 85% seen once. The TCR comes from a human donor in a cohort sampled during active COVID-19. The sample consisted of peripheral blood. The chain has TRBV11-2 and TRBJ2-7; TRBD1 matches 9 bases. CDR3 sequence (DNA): TGTGCCAGCAGCTATCAGGCCGGGACAGGGAGCTACGAGCAGTACTTC. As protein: CASSYQAGTGSYEQYF.